What follows are 20 T cell receptor beta chains derived from one specimen sequenced in a study of spatial heterogeneity in lung cancer. Study results and caveats: Tracking of tumor mutation counts was seen in expanded intratumoral alpha and beta TCR counts.

TCRdb re-called the 5' RACE reads through MiXCR, storing one row per CDR3 protein. This repertoire shows about 1,500 distinct CDR3 sequences, about 6% found once; its top ten account for under 70%. Time point noted: sample taken at primary tumor resection. Their recognized antigens are unknown. The sequencing used lung tumor tissue, collected at surgery. Receptors were obtained from a female donor with early-stage non-small cell lung cancer.

As for this clonotype: This beta chain is an off-target read within a library intended for alpha chains, so its frequency means little. The chain is built from TRBV29-1 and TRBJ2-3; the match to TRBD2 covers 10 bases. The CDR3 is 13 amino acids. Germline V gene lookup returns CDR1 SQVTM and CDR2 ANQGSEA. The V segment lost 7 bases and the J segment 3 bases; nucleotides outside the gene matches: 4. The chain's CDR3 is CSASGSRTDTQYF. The CDR3 coding sequence is TGCAGCGCTAGCGGGAGCAGGACAGATACGCAGTATTTT.

This clonotype is labeled as medium-sized (0.01 to 0.1%). As an off-target read in a library built for alpha chains, this beta chain has a frequency of little significance. This sequence joins TRBV6-6 and TRBJ1-5; D is unresolved. CDR1 is MNHNY and CDR2 is SVGAGI in the germline V gene (reference sequence). The V gene lost 4 bases and the J gene lost 0 bases, with 4 bases spanning the gap. The CDR3 runs to 13 residues. The CDR3, as DNA: TGTGCCAGCAGTTCTGCTAGCAATCAGCCCCAGCATTTT. It codes for CASSSASNQPQHF.

With respect to this clonotype: Little can be read into the size of this beta chain, an off-target read in a library designed for alpha chains. The CDR3 region is CASSYDYGETQYF. In DNA, the CDR3 is TGTGCCAGCAGCTACGACTATGGAGAGACCCAGTACTTC. The rearrangement uses TRBV3-1 and TRBJ2-5; maybe TRBD2 (5 bases). Per the germline V gene, CDR1 is LGHDT and CDR2 is YNNKEL (reference sequence). V lost 5 bases, J lost 4 bases, and 11 bases lay in between. The CDR3 totals 13 residues.

This clonotype is medium-sized. This beta chain lies outside the target of a library built for alpha chains; its clone size means little. The chain links TRBV6-5 to TRBJ2-3, with D uncertain. The CDR3 sequence is 14 residues long. Trimming pared 7 bases from V and 2 bases from J, leaving 13 bases between. The germline CDR1 and CDR2 sequences are MNHEY and SVGAGI. The CDR3 region is CASKIGLYTDTQYF. The CDR3 bases are TGTGCCAGCAAAATAGGGCTCTACACAGATACGCAGTATTTT.

By its share, this clonotype is medium-sized. This beta chain appears as a stray read in a library generated for alpha chains; its size is not informative. The chain employs TRBV2 and TRBJ1-5; 7 nucleotides match TRBD1. CDR3 size: 12 residues. Germline V lookup: CDR1 SNHLY, CDR2 FYNNEI. The V gene end was trimmed by 6 bases and the J gene end by 4 bases; junction bases not matched to a gene: 0. The CDR3 protein is CASRTGNQPQHF. The CDR3 region has the DNA TGTGCCAGCAGGACAGGGAATCAGCCCCAGCATTTT.

About this clonotype: Found in a library prepared for alpha chains, this beta chain is an off-target read, and its abundance has little meaning. The rearrangement joins TRBV3-1 to TRBJ1-4; 7 nucleotides agree with TRBD1. CDR1 LGHDT and CDR2 YNNKEL come from the germline V gene (reference sequence). This CDR3 is built from 15 residues. Trimming at V came to 0 bases and at J to 8 bases, leaving 6 bases not matched to a gene. The CDR3 DNA sequence: TGTGCCAGCAGCCAAGAAGACAGGGTGGGCGAAAAACTGTTTTTT. Translating it yields CASSQEDRVGEKLFF.

Relative to its sample, this clonotype is medium-sized. This beta chain represents an off-target read in a library built for alpha chains; its size is of limited meaning. CDR3 bases: TGTGCCAGCAGCCGAGGCTTGAGGTCAGCGGGCAACGGAGAGACCCAGTACTTC. This translates into CASSRGLRSAGNGETQYF. V and J are TRBV7-9 and TRBJ2-5; possible D gene TRBD2, 6 bases. CDR1 and CDR2 (germline): SEHNR, FQNEAQ (reference sequence). The V end was cut by 5 bases, the J end by 4 bases, with 26 bases between. The CDR3 has 18 amino acids.

By share, this clonotype ranks as medium-sized (0.01 to 0.1%). As an off-target read in a library built for alpha chains, this beta chain has a frequency of little significance. The chain carries TRBV28 and TRBJ2-7; D possibly corresponds to TRBD1 (6 bases). CDR1 and CDR2 (germline): MDHEN, SYDVKM. V dropped 5 bases and J dropped 3 bases, with 11 bases sitting between them. This CDR3 is built from 13 residues. The CDR3 loop is CASSPTGLYEQYV. The CDR3 nucleotides are TGTGCCAGCAGTCCGACAGGTCTCTACGAGCAGTACGTC.

This clonotype counts as medium-sized. Found in a library prepared for alpha chains, this beta chain is an off-target read, and its abundance has little meaning. The chain couples TRBV28 to TRBJ2-1, with TRBD2 as a possible D gene (6 bases). This CDR3 spans 16 amino acids. The V end lost 5 bases, the J end lost 5 bases, and 19 bases lay between the germline ends. Germline V lookup: CDR1 MDHEN, CDR2 SYDVKM. This CDR3 is CASSPLWLAENNEQFF. CDR3 sequence (DNA): TGTGCCAGCAGTCCCCTTTGGTTAGCGGAGAACAATGAGCAGTTCTTC.

By frequency in the sample, this clonotype is medium-sized. A library prepared for alpha chains yielded this beta chain as an off-target read; its size is of little meaning. V gene TRBV20-1 combines with J gene TRBJ2-5; 10 positions agree with TRBD1. The CDR3 has 15 residues. Germline CDR1 and CDR2: DFQATT and SNEGSKA (reference sequence). V lost 3 bases, J lost 1 base, and 5 bases stayed unmatched. For the CDR3, the DNA is TGCAGTGCTAGGACAGGGGGCCCTCGCCAAGAGACCCAGTACTTC. As protein: CSARTGGPRQETQYF.

In this sample, this clonotype is medium-sized (0.01 to 0.1%). This beta chain is an off-target read within a library intended for alpha chains, so its frequency means little. This rearrangement joins TRBV29-1 to TRBJ1-2; 11 positions match TRBD1. With 3 bases clipped from V and 8 bases from J, the junction kept 5 bases outside the gene matches. The CDR3 extends over 13 amino acids. In germline, CDR1 is SQVTM, CDR2 ANQGSEA. In DNA, the CDR3 is TGCAGCGTTGATCCGGGACAGGGGGGCGGCTACACCTTC. Protein sequence: CSVDPGQGGGYTF.

This clonotype ranks as medium-sized. Because the library targeted alpha chains, this beta chain is an off-target read whose size means little. This chain uses TRBV5-5 with TRBJ1-1; D is unclear. Germline CDR1 is SGHKS and CDR2 is YYEKEE (reference sequence). Trimming left V 0 bases short and J 2 bases short, with 5 bases between. This CDR3 is 13 amino acids long. The CDR3 bases are TGTGCCAGCAGCTTGGACGTCAACACTGAAGCTTTCTTT. The encoded protein is CASSLDVNTEAFF. The complete variable domain, with remaining parts taken from reference TRBV5-5 and TRBJ1-1, reads DAGVTQSPTHLIKTRGQQVTLRCSPISGHKSVSWYQQVLGQGPQFIFQYYEKEERGRGNFPDRFSARQFPNYSSELNVNALLLGDSALYLCASSLDVNTEAFFGQGTRLTVV.

This clonotype is medium-sized by share. This beta chain is an unintended read in a library built for alpha chains; its size means little. The V call is TRBV7-8, the J call TRBJ2-5; perhaps TRBD1 as D (5 bases). V lost 3 bases to trimming and J lost 0 bases, with 5 bases between them. This CDR3 region has 13 residues. The germline gives CDR1 SGHVS, CDR2 FQNEAQ. The CDR3 nucleotides are TGTGCCAGCAGCTTGACAGACCAAGAGACCCAGTACTTC. Residues: CASSLTDQETQYF. Full variable domain (remainder filled in from reference TRBV7-8 and TRBJ2-5): GAGVSQSPRYKVAKRGQDVALRCDPISGHVSLFWYQQALGQGPEFLTYFQNEAQLDKSGLPSDRFFAERPEGSVSTLKIQRTQQEDSAVYLCASSLTDQETQYFGPGTRLLVL.

By share, this clonotype counts as medium-sized (0.01 to 0.1%). As an off-target read in a library built for alpha chains, this beta chain has a frequency of little significance. The chain has TRBV6-1 and TRBJ2-7; D remains ambiguous. The germline V gene has CDR1 MNHNS and CDR2 SASEGT. The CDR3 length is 17 residues. The V end lost 7 bases, the J end lost 0 bases, and 22 bases lay between the germline ends. The CDR3 DNA follows: TGTGCCAGCACAGGCGTCGGGCCTGGCGGAAGCTCCTACGAGCAGTACTTC. Translation gives CASTGVGPGGSSYEQYF.

A word on this clonotype: With the library built for alpha chains, this beta chain is off target and its frequency is not meaningful. This chain connects TRBV12-3 or TRBV12-4 to TRBJ2-3, with 10 positions matching TRBD2. The ends lost 6 bases at V and 0 bases at J; junction bases unmatched: 0. CDR3 length: 14 amino acids. The CDR3 region is CASRTSGSTDTQYF. The CDR3 bases are TGTGCCAGCAGGACTAGCGGGAGCACAGATACGCAGTATTTT.

This clonotype rates as medium-sized (0.01 to 0.1%). The library was built for alpha chains, so this beta chain is an off-target read and its size means little. The gene calls are TRBV4-1 and TRBJ2-5; 7 positions agree with TRBD2. The CDR3 extends over 15 amino acids. The germline V gene encodes CDR1 MGHRA and CDR2 YSYEKL. Trimming took 0 bases from V and 5 from J; bases not matched to a gene: 6. DNA for the CDR3: TGCGCCAGCAGCCAAGAAAGGACTAGGGCTGAGACCCAGTACTTC. This translates into CASSQERTRAETQYF.

In its sample, this clonotype is medium-sized. This beta chain represents an off-target read in a library built for alpha chains; its size is of limited meaning. The chain couples TRBV9 to TRBJ1-4; 11 bases match TRBD1. Germline loops: CDR1 SGDLS, CDR2 YYNGEE. The J segment lost 6 bases and the V segment lost 3 bases, leaving 10 bases of the junction unmatched. This CDR3 is built from 17 residues. CDR3 region: CASSGDGTGGRDEKLFF. The CDR3, as DNA: TGTGCCAGCAGCGGAGACGGGACAGGGGGACGAGATGAAAAACTGTTTTTT.

By share of the sample, this clonotype is medium-sized. Being off target in a library aimed at alpha chains, this beta chain has a size of little meaning. The gene calls are TRBV7-9 and TRBJ2-3; the D gene is possibly TRBD2 (5 bases). Trimming took off 8 bases at V and 3 bases at J, with 9 bases between the two ends. Germline V lookup: CDR1 SEHNR, CDR2 FQNEAQ (reference sequence). The CDR3 has 12 amino acids. The DNA of the CDR3 is TGTGCCAGCCTCGAGGGTACAGATACGCAGTATTTT. It encodes CASLEGTDTQYF.

This clonotype is classed as large. This beta chain is a stray sequence in a library constructed for alpha chains; its clone size is not meaningful. The rearrangement links TRBV6-5 to TRBJ1-1; unclear D gene. The germline V and J ends were trimmed by 1 base and 3 bases, with 6 bases remaining between them. CDR3 size: 13 residues. Per the germline V gene, CDR1 is MNHEY and CDR2 is SVGAGI. The CDR3 DNA is TGTGCCAGCAGTTACTTCGGGGACACTGAAGCTTTCTTT. It encodes CASSYFGDTEAFF.

By sample share, this clonotype is medium-sized. The library was designed around alpha chains, so this beta chain is a stray read whose abundance carries little weight. J is TRBJ2-7 and V is TRBV29-1; D not resolved. Trimming stripped 2 bases from V and 5 bases from J, with 7 bases between. Germline V gene lookup returns CDR1 SQVTM and CDR2 ANQGSEA. This CDR3 is built from 11 residues. CDR3 protein: CSVEMGNEQYF. CDR3 nucleotides: TGCAGCGTTGAAATGGGAAACGAGCAGTACTTC.